The clone carrying this T cell receptor beta chain was seen ten or more times. Its antigen is not known. This entry belongs to a study of response to subunit inactivated influenza vaccine. TCRdb ran MiXCR on the RT-PCR reads and lists one entry per CDR3 protein. The sample lists around 490,000 distinct CDR3 sequences; under 9% were seen once. Whole-study findings and limits: New T cells are recruited in small numbers by each seasonal influenza vaccination, according to the authors' suggestion.

This CDR3 region has 14 residues. Germline CDR1 and CDR2: MGHDK and SYGVNS. Trimming removed 1 base at V and 3 bases at J, with 10 bases between. This TCR was recovered from a man in his fifties or sixties who received an inactivated influenza vaccine. This chain connects TRBV25-1 to TRBJ2-7, with no clear D. The sample here was PBMCs from blood, taken less than 30 months after vaccination. The CDR3 DNA sequence: TGTGCCAGCAGTGAATTCGCGGAATACTACGAGCAGTACTTC. Translating gives CASSEFAEYYEQYF.